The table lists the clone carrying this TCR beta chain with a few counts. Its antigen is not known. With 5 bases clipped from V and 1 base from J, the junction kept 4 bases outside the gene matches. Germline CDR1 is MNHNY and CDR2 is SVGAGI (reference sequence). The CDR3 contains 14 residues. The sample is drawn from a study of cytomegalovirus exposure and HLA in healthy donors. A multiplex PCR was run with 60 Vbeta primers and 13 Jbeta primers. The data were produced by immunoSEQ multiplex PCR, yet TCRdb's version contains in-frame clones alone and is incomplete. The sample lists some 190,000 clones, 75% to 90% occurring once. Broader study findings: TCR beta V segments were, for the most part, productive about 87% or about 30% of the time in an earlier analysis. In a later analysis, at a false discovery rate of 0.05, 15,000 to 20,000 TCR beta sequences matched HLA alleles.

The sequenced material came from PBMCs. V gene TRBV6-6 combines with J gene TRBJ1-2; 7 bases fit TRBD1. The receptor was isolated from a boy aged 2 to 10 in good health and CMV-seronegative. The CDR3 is CASSRDSLNYGYTF. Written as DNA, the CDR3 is TGTGCCAGCAGTCGGGACAGCCTTAACTATGGCTACACCTTC.